The present T cell receptor (beta chain) was sequenced within a study of a mutant IDH1 vaccine in newly diagnosed glioma. Whole-study context: Vaccination began 4-6 weeks post radiotherapy alone, or with temozolomide cycles.

Per the germline V gene, CDR1 is SEHNR and CDR2 is FQNEAQ (reference sequence). The CDR3 covers 15 residues. Trimming took off 3 bases at V and 0 bases at J, with 6 bases between the two ends. Time point meaning: week 11, during vaccination. Topical imiquimod accompanied each vaccine dose, which consisted of 300 ug of mutant IDH1 20-mer peptide. Profiled with immunoSEQ multiplex PCR; TCRdb holds only in-frame clones, not every one. Of approximately 61,000 clones listed, over 70% are singletons. To note about this clone: Its specificity is not known.

The TCR was taken from a man in his fifties with glioma. The rearrangement uses TRBV7-9 and TRBJ2-6; D is undetermined. The sample consisted of PBMCs, taken from a glioma patient whose treatment included an IDH1 peptide vaccine. The CDR3 DNA is TGTGCCAGCAGCTTTTACGGCTCTGGGGCCAACGTCCTGACTTTC. It yields the protein CASSFYGSGANVLTF.